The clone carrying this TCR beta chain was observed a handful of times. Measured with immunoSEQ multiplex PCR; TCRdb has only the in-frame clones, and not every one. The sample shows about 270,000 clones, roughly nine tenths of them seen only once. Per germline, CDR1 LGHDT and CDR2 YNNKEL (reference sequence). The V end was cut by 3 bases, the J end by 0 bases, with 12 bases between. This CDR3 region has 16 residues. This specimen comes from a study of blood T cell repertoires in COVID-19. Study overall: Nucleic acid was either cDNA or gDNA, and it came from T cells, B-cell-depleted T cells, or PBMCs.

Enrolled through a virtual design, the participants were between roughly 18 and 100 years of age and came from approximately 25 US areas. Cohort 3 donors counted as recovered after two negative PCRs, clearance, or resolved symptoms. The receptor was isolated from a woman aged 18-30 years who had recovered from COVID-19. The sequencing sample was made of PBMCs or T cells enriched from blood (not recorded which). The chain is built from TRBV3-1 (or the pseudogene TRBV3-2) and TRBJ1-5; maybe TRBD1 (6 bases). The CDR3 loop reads CASSQGRGFSNQPQHF. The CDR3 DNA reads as TGTGCCAGCAGCCAGGGCAGGGGATTTAGCAATCAGCCCCAGCATTTT.